Below, one T cell receptor (beta chain) is given with its context. TCRdb keeps only in-frame clones here, not all; method: immunoSEQ multiplex PCR. This sample has about 320,000 clones, with approximately 86% found just once. Treatment meaning: about 20 received Ad26.COV2.S at low or high dose, single or two shots; roughly 5 received placebo; per-sample allocation not given. The samples date from day 63 after the first vaccine or placebo injection. Vaccination used an Ad26 vector expressing Wuhan-strain SARS-CoV-2 spike. Germline CDR1 LGHDT, CDR2 YNNKEL (reference sequence). V was cut by 0 bases and J by 1 base, with 14 bases left in between. CDR3 size: 17 residues. These data originate in a study of Ad26.COV2.S vaccination and SARS-CoV-2 variants.

This sequence was found in a person aged 18-60 years who received the Ad26.COV2.S COVID-19 vaccine or a placebo. Sequencing used peripheral blood, obtained in a trial of Ad26.COV2.S vaccine versus placebo. This chain uses TRBV3-1 (or the pseudogene TRBV3-2) with TRBJ2-3; D is ambiguous. The CDR3 reads CASSQDVSIWGTDTQYF. The DNA for the CDR3 is TGTGCCAGCAGCCAAGATGTTAGTATTTGGGGCACAGATACGCAGTATTTT.